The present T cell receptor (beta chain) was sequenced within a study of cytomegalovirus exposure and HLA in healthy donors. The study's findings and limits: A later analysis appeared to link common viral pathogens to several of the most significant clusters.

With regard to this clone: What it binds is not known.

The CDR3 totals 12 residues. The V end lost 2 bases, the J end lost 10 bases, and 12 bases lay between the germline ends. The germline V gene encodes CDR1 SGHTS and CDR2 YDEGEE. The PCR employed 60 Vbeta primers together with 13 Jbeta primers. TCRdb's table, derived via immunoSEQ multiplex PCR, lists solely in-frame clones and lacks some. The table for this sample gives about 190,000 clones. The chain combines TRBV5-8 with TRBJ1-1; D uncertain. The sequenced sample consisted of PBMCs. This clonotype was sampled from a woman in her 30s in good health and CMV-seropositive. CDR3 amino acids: CASSFRPPGAFF. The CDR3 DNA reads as TGTGCCAGCAGCTTCAGGCCCCCCGGAGCTTTCTTT. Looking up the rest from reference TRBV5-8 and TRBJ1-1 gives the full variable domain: EAGVTQSPTHLIKTRGQQATLRCSPISGHTSVYWYQQALGLGLQFLLWYDEGEERNRGNFPPRFSGRQFPNYSSELNVNALELEDSALYLCASSFRPPGAFFGQGTRLTVV.